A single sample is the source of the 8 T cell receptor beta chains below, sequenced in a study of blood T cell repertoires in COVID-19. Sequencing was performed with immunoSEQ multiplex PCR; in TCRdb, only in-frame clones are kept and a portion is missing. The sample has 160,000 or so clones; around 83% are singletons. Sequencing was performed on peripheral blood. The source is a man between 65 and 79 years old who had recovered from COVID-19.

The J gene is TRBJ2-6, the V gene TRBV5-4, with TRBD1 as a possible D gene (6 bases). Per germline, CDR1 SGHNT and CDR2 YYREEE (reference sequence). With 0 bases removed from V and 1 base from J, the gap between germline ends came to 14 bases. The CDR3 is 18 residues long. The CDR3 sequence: CASSLGSGAASGANVLTF. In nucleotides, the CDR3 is TGTGCCAGCAGCTTGGGGTCAGGGGCAGCTTCTGGGGCCAACGTCCTGACTTTC. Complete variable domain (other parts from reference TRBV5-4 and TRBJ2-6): ETGVTQSPTHLIKTRGQQVTLRCSSQSGHNTVSWYQQALGQGPQFIFQYYREEENGRGNFPPRFSGLQFPNYSSELNVNALELDDSALYLCASSLGSGAASGANVLTFGAGSRLTVL.

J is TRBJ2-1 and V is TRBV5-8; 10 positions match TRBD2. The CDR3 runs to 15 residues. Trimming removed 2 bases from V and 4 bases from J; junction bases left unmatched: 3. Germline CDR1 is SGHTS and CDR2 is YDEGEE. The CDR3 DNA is TGTGCCAGCAGCTTTAGGACTAGCGGATACAATGAGCAGTTCTTC. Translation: CASSFRTSGYNEQFF.

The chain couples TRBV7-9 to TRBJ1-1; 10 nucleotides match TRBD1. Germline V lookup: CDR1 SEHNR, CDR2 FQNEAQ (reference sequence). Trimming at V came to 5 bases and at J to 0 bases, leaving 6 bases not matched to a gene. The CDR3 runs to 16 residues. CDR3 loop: CASSHGQGELNTEAFF. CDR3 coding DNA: TGTGCCAGCAGCCACGGACAGGGGGAACTGAACACTGAAGCTTTCTTT.

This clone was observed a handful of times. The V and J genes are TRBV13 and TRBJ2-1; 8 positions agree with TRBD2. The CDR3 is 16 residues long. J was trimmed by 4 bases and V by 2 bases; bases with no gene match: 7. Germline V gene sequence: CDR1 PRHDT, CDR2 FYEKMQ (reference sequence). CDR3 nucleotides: TGTGCCAGCAGCTTATCCCCGGGAGGGTGGTACAATGAGCAGTTCTTC. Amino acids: CASSLSPGGWYNEQFF.

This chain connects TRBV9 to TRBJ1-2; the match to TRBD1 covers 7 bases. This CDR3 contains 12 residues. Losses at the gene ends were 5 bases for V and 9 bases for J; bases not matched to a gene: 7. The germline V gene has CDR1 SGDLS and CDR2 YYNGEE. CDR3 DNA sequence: TGTGCCAGCAGTGCAGGGGGGTTGCGCTACACCTTC. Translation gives CASSAGGLRYTF.

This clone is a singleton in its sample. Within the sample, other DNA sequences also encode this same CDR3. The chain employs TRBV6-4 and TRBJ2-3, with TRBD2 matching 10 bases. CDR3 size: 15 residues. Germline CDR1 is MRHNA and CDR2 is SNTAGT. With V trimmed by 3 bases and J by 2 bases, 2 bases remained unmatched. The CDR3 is CASSELAGTTDTQYF. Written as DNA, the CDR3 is TGTGCCAGCAGTGAACTAGCGGGAACCACAGATACGCAGTATTTT.

The CDR3 loop is CASTSQGVTYNEQFF. CDR3 nucleotides: TGTGCCAGCACCTCACAGGGCGTCACCTACAATGAGCAGTTCTTC. This chain links TRBV2 with TRBJ2-1; a weak D match, TRBD1 (6 bases). CDR1 is SNHLY, CDR2 FYNNEI, per germline. The CDR3 is 15 residues long. The V end lost 7 bases, the J end lost 2 bases, and 15 bases lay between the germline ends. Drawing the rest from reference TRBV2 and TRBJ2-1, the complete variable domain is EPEVTQTPSHQVTQMGQEVILRCVPISNHLYFYWYRQILGQKVEFLVSFYNNEISEKSEIFDDQFSVERPDGSNFTLKIRSTKLEDSAMYFCASTSQGVTYNEQFFGPGTRLTVL.

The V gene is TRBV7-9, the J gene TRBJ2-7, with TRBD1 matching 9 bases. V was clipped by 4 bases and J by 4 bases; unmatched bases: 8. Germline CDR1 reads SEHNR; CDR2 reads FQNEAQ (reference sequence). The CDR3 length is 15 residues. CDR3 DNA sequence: TGTGCCAGCAGCTCAAAACCGGGACAGGGTTACGAGCAGTACTTC. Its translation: CASSSKPGQGYEQYF.